The rows below give T cell receptor beta chains drawn from one sample of a study of blood T cell repertoires in COVID-19. The method was immunoSEQ multiplex PCR; TCRdb's version includes in-frame clones alone and lacks a portion of them. The sample includes roughly 140,000 clones, more than 75% of them seen just once. The sequenced sample was peripheral blood. These TCRs come from a man in his 70s with acute or convalescent COVID-19. Each CDR3 is given with its conserved first and last residue. The D gene is left open where the match is weak. The size field is filled for only some rows; it gives once, few, many or a size class.

j_gene: TRBJ2-3
abundance: -
v_gene: TRBV9
d_gene: TRBD2
CDR3nt: TGTGCCAGCAGCACGGGACTAGCGCCCGGCACAGATACGCAGTATTTT
CDR3aa: CASSTGLAPGTDTQYF

j_gene: TRBJ1-1
abundance: -
v_gene: TRBV2
d_gene: -
CDR3nt: TGTGCCAGCAGCCGGACATTCGCGGCTTTCTTT
CDR3aa: CASSRTFAAFF

j_gene: TRBJ1-2
abundance: -
v_gene: TRBV5-4
d_gene: -
CDR3nt: TGTGCCAGCAGCTTGGGGACACTCTATGGCTACACCTTC
CDR3aa: CASSLGTLYGYTF

j_gene: TRBJ2-7
abundance: -
v_gene: TRBV11-2
d_gene: TRBD1
CDR3nt: TGTGCCAGCAGCCAGGGGGTGGTGGCCCCCTACGAGCAGTACTTC
CDR3aa: CASSQGVVAPYEQYF

j_gene: TRBJ1-2
abundance: -
v_gene: TRBV2
d_gene: -
CDR3nt: TGTGCCAGCAGTGGGGGGGAAGTAGGGAACTATGGCTACACCTTC
CDR3aa: CASSGGEVGNYGYTF

j_gene: TRBJ2-3
abundance: -
v_gene: TRBV15
d_gene: -
CDR3nt: TGTGCCACCAGCAGAGACCGGTATGGAGATACGCAGTATTTT
CDR3aa: CATSRDRYGDTQYF

j_gene: TRBJ2-1
abundance: -
v_gene: TRBV2
d_gene: -
CDR3nt: TGTGCCAGCAATAGTGGTGTCCGGGGGGCGGGGAATGAGCAGTTCTTC
CDR3aa: CASNSGVRGAGNEQFF

j_gene: TRBJ2-7
abundance: -
v_gene: TRBV6-5
d_gene: TRBD2
CDR3nt: TGTGCCACCCGCATGGCTAGCGGGGGCGGCTACGAGCAGTACTTC
CDR3aa: CATRMASGGGYEQYF

j_gene: TRBJ2-3
abundance: -
v_gene: TRBV5-1
d_gene: TRBD2
CDR3nt: TGCGCCAGCAGCCCCCCGGTGGCGGGAGGGAGAACAGATACGCAGTATTTT
CDR3aa: CASSPPVAGGRTDTQYF

j_gene: TRBJ1-1
abundance: -
v_gene: TRBV12-5
d_gene: TRBD1
CDR3nt: TGTGCTAGTTCAACAGGGGGCCTGAACACTGAAGCTTTCTTT
CDR3aa: CASSTGGLNTEAFF

j_gene: TRBJ1-4
abundance: many
v_gene: TRBV12-5
d_gene: TRBD1
CDR3nt: TGTGCTAGTGGTCCCGGACAGGGTCAAAATGAAAAACTGTTTTTT
CDR3aa: CASGPGQGQNEKLFF

j_gene: TRBJ2-5
abundance: -
v_gene: TRBV28
d_gene: -
CDR3nt: TGTGCCAGCAGTTTTAGTCGGGGAGTAGCTGGAGAGACCCAGTACTTC
CDR3aa: CASSFSRGVAGETQYF

j_gene: TRBJ2-1
abundance: -
v_gene: TRBV7-2
d_gene: -
CDR3nt: TGTGCCAGCAATCCTGGGGGGTGGAGTGAGCAGTTCTTC
CDR3aa: CASNPGGWSEQFF